One and the same sample provided the 25 T cell receptor beta chains below, sequenced in a study of radiation and T cells in renal cell carcinoma. The time point here: blood 2 weeks post-SBRT. Treatment noted: 15 Gy SBRT to primary tumor, nephrectomy 4 weeks later. The protocol was immunoSEQ multiplex PCR, while the TCRdb copy is restricted to in-frame clones and leaves out a portion. The sample records tens of thousands of clones, around 86% being singletons. The sequenced sample was blood, obtained from a patient whose treatment included radiotherapy and nephrectomy. These receptors came from a woman in her forties or fifties with renal cell carcinoma.

The rearrangement joins TRBV7-2 to TRBJ1-4, with unresolved D. This CDR3 has 14 residues. The germline CDR1 and CDR2 sequences are SGHTA and FQGNSA. Trimming removed 1 base from V and 3 bases from J, with 6 bases in between. The CDR3 nucleotides read TGTGCCAGCAGCTTAGAGGTAGCTAATGAAAAACTGTTTTTT. Translating gives CASSLEVANEKLFF.

The chain carries TRBV9 and TRBJ1-1; 7 positions match TRBD1. V trimming: 4 bases; J trimming: 1 base; junction bases outside the gene matches: 4. In germline, CDR1 is SGDLS, CDR2 YYNGEE. This CDR3 contains 14 residues. CDR3 amino acids: CASSQQGWNTEAFF. The CDR3 bases are TGTGCCAGCAGCCAACAGGGGTGGAACACTGAAGCTTTCTTT.

The chain couples TRBV9 to TRBJ1-1; 7 nucleotides agree with TRBD1. Germline V gene data show CDR1 as SGDLS and CDR2 as YYNGEE. The CDR3 loop spans 15 amino acids. With V trimmed by 4 bases and J by 3 bases, 9 bases remained unmatched. As DNA, the CDR3 is TGTGCCAGCAGCATACGGTCCAGGGGGGACACTGAAGCTTTCTTT. This gives the protein CASSIRSRGDTEAFF.

This sequence joins TRBV2 and TRBJ2-2; a possible D gene is TRBD1 (5 bases). CDR1 SNHLY and CDR2 FYNNEI come from the germline V gene. The CDR3 loop spans 14 amino acids. V lost 6 bases, J lost 6 bases, and 14 bases lay in between. The CDR3 DNA is TGTGCCAGCAGCGGCAATAGGGGCCCCGGGGAGCTGTTTTTT. This gives the protein CASSGNRGPGELFF.

The chain employs TRBV7-8 and TRBJ1-1; D gene uncertain. Germline V CDR1 and CDR2: SGHVS, FQNEAQ. This CDR3 region has 17 residues. V was cut by 5 bases and J by 11 bases, with 30 bases left in between. CDR3 amino acids: CASSTLPVTQSAGPAFF. The CDR3 coding sequence is TGTGCCAGCAGCACACTACCCGTTACGCAGTCGGCGGGCCCCGCTTTCTTT. Full variable domain (rest looked up from reference TRBV7-8 and TRBJ1-1): GAGVSQSPRYKVAKRGQDVALRCDPISGHVSLFWYQQALGQGPEFLTYFQNEAQLDKSGLPSDRFFAERPEGSVSTLKIQRTQQEDSAVYLCASSTLPVTQSAGPAFFGQGTRLTVV.

This chain connects TRBV15 to TRBJ2-3; D gene unclear. CDR3 length: 12 amino acids. Per germline, CDR1 LNHNV and CDR2 YYDKDF (reference sequence). Trimming cost V 1 base and J 9 bases, with 8 bases left between them. The CDR3 sequence is CATSRVGPTQYF. CDR3 coding DNA: TGTGCCACCAGCAGAGTTGGCCCGACGCAGTATTTT.

The V and J genes are TRBV28 and TRBJ1-1; D not resolved. V lost 7 bases, J lost 5 bases, and 20 bases lay in between. Germline V gene data show CDR1 as MDHEN and CDR2 as SYDVKM. This CDR3 contains 15 residues. CDR3 sequence reads: CASTVGRRMSTEAFF. CDR3 DNA: TGTGCCAGCACCGTTGGTAGGCGGATGAGTACTGAAGCTTTCTTT.

CDR3 DNA: TGTGCCAGCCTTGGACGGTGGCGGAACACTGAAGCTTTCTTT. It codes for CASLGRWRNTEAFF. The chain uses TRBV28 and TRBJ1-1; no clear D gene. V gave up 8 bases and J gave up 1 base, with 14 bases separating them. The CDR3 runs 14 residues. Germline V lookup: CDR1 MDHEN, CDR2 SYDVKM.

The J gene is TRBJ2-3, the V gene TRBV11-2; no firm D call. Trimming shortened V by 5 bases and J by 2 bases, and 8 bases separated the two germline ends. Germline CDR1 SGHAT, CDR2 FQNNGV. The CDR3 is 13 residues long. CDR3 coding DNA: TGTGCCAGCAGCCCGAGTATCACAGATACGCAGTATTTT. This translates into CASSPSITDTQYF.

The CDR3 reads CASSQDRSSSGNTIYF. CDR3 DNA sequence: TGCGCCAGCAGCCAAGATCGGTCCAGCTCTGGAAACACCATATATTTT. The rearrangement uses TRBV4-3 and TRBJ1-3, with no clear D. Germline loops: CDR1 LGHNA, CDR2 YSLEER. V lost 0 bases, J lost 0 bases, and 9 bases lay in between. There are 16 residues in the CDR3.

The V call is TRBV4-1, the J call TRBJ2-7, with D perhaps being TRBD1 or TRBD2 (6 bases each). The V and J ends lost 3 bases and 4 bases respectively, with 10 bases between them. CDR1 MGHRA and CDR2 YSYEKL come from the germline V gene. This CDR3 region has 13 residues. CDR3 nucleotides: TGCGCCAGCAGCCAGGTAGGGGGGTACGAGCAGTACTTC. Amino acids: CASSQVGGYEQYF.

The CDR3 DNA is TGTGCCAGCAGTCTAGCGGGCCCAGATACGCAGTATTTT. Translation gives CASSLAGPDTQYF. The chain recombines TRBV2 with TRBJ2-3, with TRBD2 matching over 8 bases. V was pared by 5 bases and J by 4 bases, with 2 bases of the junction left unmatched. The CDR3 covers 13 residues. From germline, CDR1 is SNHLY and CDR2 FYNNEI.

V is TRBV5-5 and J is TRBJ1-2, with TRBD1 as a possible D gene (5 bases). Germline V lookup: CDR1 SGHKS, CDR2 YYEKEE (reference sequence). V lost 3 bases and J lost 8, with 11 bases in between. CDR3 length: 12 residues. DNA for the CDR3: TGTGCCAGCAGCTCGGACATACAGGGCTACACCTTC. Translated, it gives CASSSDIQGYTF. The full variable domain, completed using reference TRBV5-5 and TRBJ1-2, is DAGVTQSPTHLIKTRGQQVTLRCSPISGHKSVSWYQQVLGQGPQFIFQYYEKEERGRGNFPDRFSARQFPNYSSELNVNALLLGDSALYLCASSSDIQGYTFGSGTRLTVV.

This clone was detected once. This chain connects TRBV7-9 to TRBJ2-2; D is unresolved. Germline V gene data show CDR1 as SEHNR and CDR2 as FQNEAQ (reference sequence). V dropped 1 base and J dropped 3 bases, with 9 bases sitting between them. CDR3 length: 15 amino acids. The CDR3 nucleotides read TGTGCCAGCAGCTTAGTCCCCCCAGACACCGGGGAGCTGTTTTTT. It yields the protein CASSLVPPDTGELFF.

The chain joins TRBV19 to TRBJ1-1; 7 positions match TRBD1. This CDR3 has 14 residues. Germline-derived CDR1 and CDR2 are LNHDA and SQIVND (reference sequence). With V trimmed by 5 bases and J by 0 bases, 3 bases remained unmatched. The CDR3 nucleotides are TGTGCCAGTAGTCCGGACAGGTTGAACACTGAAGCTTTCTTT. Translation: CASSPDRLNTEAFF.

The chain uses TRBV28 and TRBJ1-2; tentative D call: TRBD1 (6 bases). From germline, CDR1 is MDHEN and CDR2 SYDVKM. V dropped 3 bases and J dropped 12 bases, with 17 bases sitting between them. The CDR3 spans 13 residues. CDR3 amino acids: CASSFSGAPGNTF. As DNA, the CDR3 is TGTGCCAGCAGTTTCTCAGGGGCTCCAGGAAACACCTTC.

This rearrangement joins TRBV6-1 to TRBJ2-7; D is perhaps TRBD1 or TRBD2 (5 bases each). Trimming shortened V by 8 bases and J by 5 bases, and 19 bases separated the two germline ends. This CDR3 has 14 amino acids. CDR1 and CDR2 from the germline V gene are MNHNS and SASEGT. As DNA, the CDR3 is TGTGCCAGCCAAAGGGGCAGGGTTAGCGACGAGCAGTACTTC. Amino acids: CASQRGRVSDEQYF.

The rearrangement joins TRBV5-1 to TRBJ2-7; 8 bases fit TRBD1. Germline V gene data show CDR1 as SGHRS and CDR2 as YFSETQ. This CDR3 is built from 12 residues. V shed 4 bases and J 4 bases; nucleotides not matched to a gene: 1. Here the CDR3 DNA reads TGCGCCAGCAGCGGGGACAGGTACGAGCAGTACTTC. Translating it yields CASSGDRYEQYF.

This clone was seen only once. The chain employs TRBV7-9 and TRBJ2-1; 13 positions match TRBD2. CDR3 length equals 17 residues. After removal of 5 bases from V and 7 bases from J, the junction contained 11 bases not matched to a gene. Germline CDR1 reads SEHNR; CDR2 reads FQNEAQ (reference sequence). The CDR3 here is CASSAKLRTSGGNEQFF. DNA for the CDR3: TGTGCCAGCAGCGCAAAGTTAAGGACTAGCGGGGGAAATGAGCAGTTCTTC.

The V gene is TRBV10-1, the J gene TRBJ2-7; D unresolved. The CDR3 covers 14 residues. The ends were cut back, 1 base at V and 2 bases at J, with 9 bases in the middle. Germline CDR1 WNHNN, CDR2 SYGVQD (reference sequence). The CDR3 here is CASSEYRVTYEQYF. The CDR3 bases are TGCGCCAGCAGTGAGTATAGGGTTACCTACGAGCAGTACTTC.

The chain carries TRBV10-3 and TRBJ1-2; possible D gene TRBD1, 5 bases. Germline CDR1 is ENHRY and CDR2 is SYGVKD. V was cut by 11 bases and J by 2 bases, with 9 bases left in between. CDR3 length equals 11 residues. CDR3 in DNA: TGTGCCGCCGACAGCAACTATGGCTACACCTTC. Translated: CAADSNYGYTF.

The chain joins TRBV6-1 to TRBJ2-2, with a weak D call TRBD2 (5 bases). The germline V and J ends were trimmed by 5 bases and 9 bases, with 13 bases remaining between them. The CDR3 contains 13 residues. Germline lookup yields CDR1 MNHNS and CDR2 SASEGT. The CDR3 DNA follows: TGTGCCAGCAGTACGGACGGAGGCCGGGAGCTGTTTTTT. Translation gives CASSTDGGRELFF.

V is TRBV11-2 and J is TRBJ2-3; D unresolved. CDR1 and CDR2 from the germline V gene are SGHAT and FQNNGV. The CDR3 spans 16 residues. V shed 1 base and J shed 1 base, with 12 bases lying between them. The CDR3 region is CASSLVGLRGTDTQYF. The CDR3 DNA follows: TGTGCCAGCAGCTTAGTGGGCCTAAGGGGCACAGATACGCAGTATTTT.

The rearrangement uses TRBV19 and TRBJ1-4; no clear D. Per the germline V gene, CDR1 is LNHDA and CDR2 is SQIVND (reference sequence). This CDR3 spans 16 amino acids. The germline V and J ends were trimmed by 6 bases and 2 bases, with 16 bases remaining between them. The CDR3 nucleotides read TGTGCCAGTAGATTGGGGAAGGGTGCGACTAATGAAAAACTGTTTTTT. Protein: CASRLGKGATNEKLFF.

Regarding this clone: Relative to the germline gene, one junction end is altered; a read error may explain this. The chain has TRBV6-5 and TRBJ2-7; unclear D gene. The CDR3 consists of 12 residues. The germline V gene encodes CDR1 MNHEY and CDR2 SVGAGI. This chain's CDR3 is CASGYGPYEQYF. The CDR3, as DNA: TGTGCCAGCGGTTATGGGCCATACGAGCAGTACTTC.